The TCR beta chain described here comes from a study of CD8 T cells in Susac syndrome. CDR1 and CDR2 from the germline V gene are SNHLY and FYNNEI. The CDR3 covers 15 residues. Trimming at V came to 6 bases and at J to 3 bases, leaving 10 bases not matched to a gene. Random hexamers served to reverse transcribe about 0.5 to 1 ug RNA. Across 54 Vbeta and 13 Jbeta, TCR beta CDR3 was amplified with immunoSEQ multiplex PCR. TCRdb redid the calling of the immunoSEQ multiplex PCR reads with MiXCR, one entry per CDR3 protein. The sample shows around 70,000 distinct CDR3 sequences, 85% to 95% of them seen only once.

The chain joins TRBV2 to TRBJ2-5; 7 bases align to TRBD2. The clonotype originates from a human donor with multiple sclerosis. Source material: CD8+ T cells from PBMCs. The CDR3 region has the DNA TGTGCCAGCAGCGAAACACCGGGACTAAAAGAGACCCAGTACTTC. Translating it yields CASSETPGLKETQYF.